This T cell receptor (beta chain) was profiled in a study of OX40 agonist ivuxolimab in advanced cancers. About the research overall: Patients with prior anti-PD-1, anti-PD-L1 or anti-CTLA-4 therapy were eligible; 35% to 45% had some. Regarding the study as a whole: More expanded clones were found, on average, in CD8+ than in CD4+ T cells.

Comment on this clone: What it recognizes is unknown.

Clones were sequenced by immunoSEQ multiplex PCR, and TCRdb holds only the in-frame ones, with some missing. This table has around 45,000 clones, 84% appearing once. The CDR3 is made up of 13 amino acids. Looked up from germline, CDR1 is LNHDA and CDR2 is SQIVND (reference sequence). The V end lost 7 bases, the J end lost 3 bases, and 12 bases lay between the germline ends. The specimen comprised CD4+ or CD8+ T cells sorted from blood, sampled in a trial of the OX40 agonist ivuxolimab. The rearrangement joins TRBV19 to TRBJ1-2; perhaps TRBD1 as D (5 bases). The source of this sequence is an adult with an advanced solid tumor such as melanoma, head and neck, liver or kidney cancer. Here the CDR3 DNA reads TGTGCCAGTAATATCGACAGTCACTATGGCTACACCTTC. It codes for CASNIDSHYGYTF. The full variable domain, its missing parts supplied by reference TRBV19 and TRBJ1-2, is DGGITQSPKYLFRKEGQNVTLSCEQNLNHDAMYWYRQDPGQGLRLIYYSQIVNDFQKGDIAEGYSVSREKKESFPLTVTSAQKNPTAFYLCASNIDSHYGYTFGSGTRLTVV.